The next 29 T cell receptor beta chains were all read from a single sample in a study of T cells in localized non-small cell lung cancer. TCRdb keeps only in-frame clones here, not all; method: immunoSEQ multiplex PCR. This table holds about 52,000 clones, around 80% found once. Sequenced material: PBMCs, taken before any cancer treatment. The receptor source for this set is a woman aged 35-75 years with stage II lung adenocarcinoma.

This clone has only a few counts. The genes are TRBV7-8 and TRBJ2-7; no firm D call. CDR3 size: 13 residues. Per the germline V gene, CDR1 is SGHVS and CDR2 is FQNEAQ. Trimming pared 4 bases from V and 5 bases from J, leaving 12 bases between. The CDR3, as DNA: TGTGCCAGCAGCTCCCCAGACCAGCACGAGCAGTACTTC. This translates into CASSSPDQHEQYF.

The chain employs TRBV10-2 and TRBJ2-1; 12 bases agree with TRBD2. CDR3 length: 15 amino acids. With V trimmed by 6 bases and J by 4 bases, 4 bases remained unmatched. From germline, CDR1 is WSHSY and CDR2 SAAADI. CDR3 nucleotide sequence: TGCGCCAGCAGGGACGGACTAGCGGGGTACAATGAGCAGTTCTTC. Translating gives CASRDGLAGYNEQFF.

The rearrangement links TRBV27 to TRBJ2-7, with D perhaps matching TRBD1 (6 bases). The CDR3 totals 13 residues. CDR1 MNHEY and CDR2 SMNVEV come from the germline V gene (reference sequence). V gave up 9 bases and J gave up 5 bases, with 17 bases separating them. The CDR3 DNA follows: TGTGCCAGGCAGGGGATAGGCGTCCACGAGCAGTACTTC. It specifies CARQGIGVHEQYF.

V usage is TRBV5-1 and J usage is TRBJ2-1; D not certain. The CDR3 consists of 11 residues. With 5 bases removed from V and 3 bases from J, the gap between germline ends came to 3 bases. Germline V gene sequence: CDR1 SGHRS, CDR2 YFSETQ. This CDR3 is CASRGYNEQFF. The CDR3 DNA sequence: TGCGCCAGCAGGGGCTACAATGAGCAGTTCTTC.

V usage is TRBV7-6 and J usage is TRBJ1-1; D is uncertain. Germline V gene data show CDR1 as SGHVS and CDR2 as FNYEAQ. The CDR3 extends over 14 amino acids. V lost 5 bases and J 4 bases, leaving 14 bases between the germline ends. As DNA, the CDR3 is TGTGCCAGCAGCGACGGATCGAGGAGCACTGAAGCTTTCTTT. Translation: CASSDGSRSTEAFF.

The V and J genes are TRBV25-1 and TRBJ1-1; no definite D call. Germline V CDR1 and CDR2: MGHDK, SYGVNS. The V end lost 4 bases, the J end lost 0 bases, and 9 bases lay between the germline ends. This CDR3 region has 14 residues. CDR3 nucleotides: TGTGCCAGCAGTGGTCCTAGGGTGAACACTGAAGCTTTCTTT. Amino acids: CASSGPRVNTEAFF.

This sequence joins TRBV13 and TRBJ2-5; no firm D call. This CDR3 contains 13 residues. Trimming cost V 2 bases and J 0 bases, with 4 bases left between them. The germline CDR1 and CDR2 sequences are PRHDT and FYEKMQ (reference sequence). The CDR3 nucleotides are TGTGCCAGCAGCTTAATTGACCAAGAGACCCAGTACTTC. It translates to CASSLIDQETQYF.

The chain combines TRBV7-8 with TRBJ2-7; TRBD1 matches 9 bases. Germline-derived CDR1 and CDR2 are SGHVS and FQNEAQ. The length of the CDR3 is 17 residues. V trimming: 5 bases; J trimming: 6 bases; junction bases outside the gene matches: 17. For the CDR3, the DNA is TGTGCCAGCAGCCAAGCTCTCCGGGACAGGGATAGAGGCGAGCAGTACTTC. Translation gives CASSQALRDRDRGEQYF.

This clone turned up a few times. This CDR3 reads CASSELSETVYEQYF. The CDR3 DNA reads as TGTGCCAGCAGTGAACTTTCGGAGACGGTCTACGAGCAGTACTTC. The chain combines TRBV6-1 with TRBJ2-7; no definite D call. The germline V gene has CDR1 MNHNS and CDR2 SASEGT. The CDR3 runs to 15 residues. V was cut by 2 bases and J by 3 bases, with 14 bases left in between.

The J gene is TRBJ2-7, the V gene TRBV2; unclear D gene. Trimming cost V 6 bases and J 5 bases, with 8 bases left between them. The CDR3 length is 11 residues. The germline V gene encodes CDR1 SNHLY and CDR2 FYNNEI. CDR3 region: CASRLVNEQYF. The CDR3 DNA follows: TGTGCCAGCAGGCTTGTAAACGAGCAGTACTTC.

This chain connects TRBV18 to TRBJ1-1; D gene uncertain. Between the trimmed V and J ends, which lost 6 bases and 1 base, there was a span of 9 bases. The CDR3 covers 13 residues. Germline CDR1 reads KGHSH; CDR2 reads LQKENI. For the CDR3, the DNA is TGTGCCAGCTCGGTCGGGCGGAACACTGAAGCTTTCTTT. Translating gives CASSVGRNTEAFF.

V is TRBV9 and J is TRBJ1-5; possible D gene TRBD1, 5 bases. CDR1 is SGDLS and CDR2 is YYNGEE in the germline V gene. The CDR3 is 14 amino acids. V shed 5 bases and J shed 4 bases, with 13 bases lying between them. The CDR3 nucleotides read TGTGCCAGCAGTTTCAGTGGGGGAAATCAGCCCCAGCATTTT. It specifies CASSFSGGNQPQHF.

The gene calls are TRBV28 and TRBJ2-6; 8 bases match TRBD2. The trim removed 6 bases at V and 0 bases at J, leaving 13 bases unmatched. This CDR3 has 19 amino acids. Germline V gene data show CDR1 as MDHEN and CDR2 as SYDVKM. CDR3 DNA: TGTGCCAGCAGCGACCCCCGGGGGGGGGCGGTCTCTGGGGCCAACGTCCTGACTTTC. Protein product: CASSDPRGGAVSGANVLTF.

This rearrangement joins TRBV2 to TRBJ1-4; maybe TRBD1 (5 bases). Germline assignment: CDR1 SNHLY and CDR2 FYNNEI. The V gene lost 6 bases and the J gene lost 8 bases, with 13 bases spanning the gap. The CDR3 extends over 13 amino acids. Here the CDR3 reads CASRWGVDEKLFF. For the CDR3, the DNA is TGTGCCAGCAGGTGGGGGGTAGACGAAAAACTGTTTTTT. The full variable domain, completed using reference TRBV2 and TRBJ1-4, is EPEVTQTPSHQVTQMGQEVILRCVPISNHLYFYWYRQILGQKVEFLVSFYNNEISEKSEIFDDQFSVERPDGSNFTLKIRSTKLEDSAMYFCASRWGVDEKLFFGSGTQLSVL.

This sequence joins TRBV29-1 and TRBJ1-1; the match to TRBD1 covers 8 bases. This CDR3 spans 12 amino acids. CDR1 and CDR2 from the germline V gene are SQVTM and ANQGSEA. Trimming removed 6 bases from V and 5 bases from J; junction bases left unmatched: 5. This CDR3 is CSVQGVRTEAFF. The CDR3 DNA is TGCAGCGTACAGGGGGTTAGGACTGAAGCTTTCTTT.

This clone has more than one count but fewer than ten. The chain is built from TRBV6-5 and TRBJ1-5, with TRBD1 identical over 7 bases. V was clipped by 8 bases and J by 0 bases; unmatched bases: 4. CDR1 and CDR2 (germline): MNHEY, SVGAGI. The CDR3 contains 14 residues. The CDR3 protein is CASGTDYSNQPQHF. The CDR3 DNA follows: TGTGCCAGCGGGACAGACTATAGCAATCAGCCCCAGCATTTT.

The chain is built from TRBV27 and TRBJ2-5; D could derive from TRBD1 or TRBD2 (6 bases each). The assigned J gene may be wrong: the sequence end matches TRBJ2-7 better. CDR1 is MNHEY, CDR2 SMNVEV, per germline (reference sequence). CDR3 size: 14 residues. The CDR3 DNA follows: TGTGCCAGCAGTTTGGTCCAGGGGAGGTACGAGCAGTACTTC. This translates into CASSLVQGRYEQYF.

The V gene is TRBV5-4, the J gene TRBJ2-4; no firm D call. Trimming pared 4 bases from V and 9 bases from J, leaving 14 bases between. The CDR3 covers 13 residues. Germline V gives CDR1 SGHNT, CDR2 YYREEE (reference sequence). The CDR3 protein is CASSHTDERIQYF. The CDR3 region has the DNA TGTGCCAGCAGCCATACTGACGAGCGCATTCAGTACTTC.

The chain couples TRBV9 to TRBJ2-7; no clear D gene. CDR1 is SGDLS, CDR2 YYNGEE, per germline. The V and J ends lost 3 bases and 1 base respectively, with 8 bases between them. This CDR3 is 13 amino acids long. DNA of the CDR3: TGTGCCAGCAGCGGCGACACATCCTACGAGCAGTACTTC. Its protein is CASSGDTSYEQYF. Supplemented by reference TRBV9 and TRBJ2-7, the full variable domain reads DSGVTQTPKHLITATGQRVTLRCSPRSGDLSVYWYQQSLDQGLQFLIQYYNGEERAKGNILERFSAQQFPDLHSELNLSSLELGDSALYFCASSGDTSYEQYFGPGTRLTVT.

The chain uses TRBV4-3 and TRBJ1-4, with D perhaps TRBD1 (6 bases). V lost 3 bases to trimming and J lost 1 base, with 9 bases between them. Germline V gene sequence: CDR1 LGHNA, CDR2 YSLEER. The CDR3 has 15 residues. The CDR3 DNA is TGCGCCAGCAGCCATGTACAGGGAACTAATGAAAAACTGTTTTTT. It encodes CASSHVQGTNEKLFF.

CDR3 region: CATQGIATGNTIYF. In DNA, the CDR3 is TGTGCCACCCAGGGAATAGCCACTGGAAACACCATATATTTT. The gene calls are TRBV6-6 and TRBJ1-3; D is perhaps TRBD1 (5 bases). The CDR3 spans 14 residues. Germline CDR1 and CDR2: MNHNY and SVGAGI (reference sequence). V was shortened by 10 bases and J by 2 bases, with 15 bases between the two germline ends.

The chain uses TRBV18 and TRBJ1-3, with a possible D match to TRBD1 (6 bases). Trimming cost V 7 bases and J 2 bases, with 12 bases left between them. The germline V gene encodes CDR1 KGHSH and CDR2 LQKENI. The CDR3 extends over 14 amino acids. This chain's CDR3 is CASLGGQAGNTIYF. The CDR3 nucleotides read TGTGCCAGCTTGGGGGGCCAAGCTGGAAACACCATATATTTT. The variable domain in full, completed from reference TRBV18 and TRBJ1-3, reads NAGVMQNPRHLVRRRGQEARLRCSPMKGHSHVYWYRQLPEEGLKFMVYLQKENIIDESGMPKERFSAEFPKEGPSILRIQQVVRGDSAAYFCASLGGQAGNTIYFGEGSWLTVV.

The V gene is TRBV6-4, the J gene TRBJ2-6; D is perhaps TRBD1 (5 bases). The V gene lost 6 bases and the J gene lost 1 base, with 10 bases spanning the gap. CDR1 and CDR2 from the germline V gene are MRHNA and SNTAGT. This CDR3 comprises 15 residues. CDR3 residues: CASSDSASGANVLTF. The CDR3 DNA follows: TGTGCCAGCAGCGACAGTGCTTCTGGGGCCAACGTCCTGACTTTC.

This clone was seen only a few times. The chain carries TRBV27 and TRBJ1-6; tentative D call: TRBD1 (6 bases). Germline V gene sequence: CDR1 MNHEY, CDR2 SMNVEV (reference sequence). V lost 2 bases, J lost 7 bases, and 9 bases lay in between. CDR3 size: 14 residues. The CDR3 nucleotides are TGTGCCAGCAGTTTAGGGACACTCAATTCACCCCTCCACTTT. Encoded protein: CASSLGTLNSPLHF.

This chain uses TRBV6-1 with TRBJ1-2, with a tentative D call TRBD1 (5 bases). Between the trimmed V and J ends, which lost 6 bases and 7 bases, there was a span of 18 bases. From germline, CDR1 is MNHNS and CDR2 SASEGT. This CDR3 comprises 14 residues. DNA for the CDR3: TGTGCCAGCAGCGACAGCACCGTTGTCTTTGGCTACACCTTC. Protein sequence: CASSDSTVVFGYTF.

The rearrangement links TRBV6-5 to TRBJ2-5; 9 nucleotides line up with TRBD1. The DNA end is a closer match to TRBJ2-7, so the J assignment may be wrong. The CDR3 sequence is 15 residues long. Germline lookup yields CDR1 MNHEY and CDR2 SVGAGI. The CDR3 DNA reads as TGTGCCAGCAGTTCAACCGGGACAGGGTCCTACGAGCAGTACTTC. It codes for CASSSTGTGSYEQYF.

This clone was recorded only once. A much larger clone differs from this one at a single base, so this may be a read error. The same CDR3 also results from other DNA sequences found in this sample. The DNA of the CDR3 is TGTGCCAGCAGCTTAAGTGTGACAGGGGGCAATGGCTACACTTTC. As protein: CASSLSVTGGNGYTF. The J gene is TRBJ1-2, the V gene TRBV7-2; 10 bases map to TRBD1. The germline V gene encodes CDR1 SGHTA and CDR2 FQGNSA. This CDR3 contains 15 residues.

The V call is TRBV5-4, the J call TRBJ2-7, with 7 bases fitting TRBD2. Trimming at V came to 0 bases and at J to 4 bases, leaving 7 bases not matched to a gene. The CDR3 extends over 15 amino acids. Germline V gives CDR1 SGHNT, CDR2 YYREEE (reference sequence). The CDR3 region has the DNA TGTGCCAGCAGCTTGGAACCTAGCGGCGCATACGAGCAGTACTTC. Amino acids: CASSLEPSGAYEQYF.

The chain joins TRBV12-5 to TRBJ1-6; D call uncertain. CDR3 size: 21 residues. V shed 0 bases and J shed 0 bases, with 21 bases lying between them. In germline, CDR1 is LGHNT, CDR2 FRNRAP. CDR3 in amino acids: CASGLVEAWVPPSSYNSPLHF. The CDR3 DNA reads as TGTGCTAGTGGTTTGGTAGAGGCTTGGGTTCCCCCAAGCTCCTATAATTCACCCCTCCACTTT.